This T cell receptor (beta chain) was obtained from a study of resident and recirculating memory T cells in vitiligo (dated by TCRdb to the late 2010s). Background for the entire study: For TCR beta sequencing, epidermis was obtained by shave biopsy from two lesional and two nonlesional sites, and PBMCs were also collected, from each of 3 stable vitiligo patients. Without any cell sorting, samples were homogenized immediately before genomic DNA was extracted using the Qiagen DNeasy Blood & Tissue Kit. The human TCR beta sequencing was designed to test whether specific clones found in lesional vitiligo skin differed from the clones found in nonlesional skin and in blood. What the research found in general, with its limitations: No unique dominant TCR clone was detected, and variation in clonality was observed among vitiligo lesions. Mechanistic studies in the future are needed to assess how much the detected T cell clones and the human Trm pools versus Tcm pools each contribute. TCR sequences were not shared across biopsy sites or across patients, which suggests that different T cell clones infiltrate different lesions, a pattern described as private specificity. Overlap and correlation analysis found no significant repertoire overlap between any two biopsies, even biopsies from the same patient, apart from each lesion compared with itself.

TCR beta chains were amplified from genomic DNA with the immunoSEQ hsTCRB kit. The immunoSEQ service ran the sequencing of the TCR beta libraries on an Illumina MiSeq instrument. The original pipeline was this. Repertoire data were analyzed using the immunoSEQ Analyzer. Entries here come from immuneACCESS through TCRdb and include only in-frame sequences with V and J called. Some clones fail to appear in such tables; in the studies checked, an unresolved V gene covers under half of the shortfall, and the cause of the remainder is unknown. V and J calls and clone size are as listed in that table; D and trimming were resolved from the DNA. The sample includes 70,000 or so clones, with roughly nine tenths observed a single time. The ten largest clones capture 4.9% of the sample. Remarks on this clone: There is no known antigen for this receptor. No quality values exist for individual bases; no much larger clone is one base distant.

Vitiligo was considered stable when no change in lesions had been observed over the previous 6 months. Stable patients also had to lack confetti depigmentation, a clinical sign of active vitiligo. Any patient who had received treatment in the previous three months was excluded. PBMCs were isolated from heparinized blood by Ficoll density gradient centrifugation and then flash-frozen. The TCR originated in a male donor with vitiligo. The sample consisted of blood.

The CDR3 in this case is CASSQDGSGYSPLHF. In nucleotides, the sequence is TGCGCCAGCAGCCAAGATGGTTCGGGTTATTCACCCCTCCACTTT. The chain joins TRBV4-1 to TRBJ1-6; there is no confident call for the D gene. The CDR3, from cysteine to phenylalanine, totals 15 residues. The CDR3 DNA has 45 bases and is translated from base 1. Based on the germline V gene, the CDR1 and CDR2 sequences are MGHRA and YSYEKL. V loses 0 bases of germline sequence and J loses 8 bases, and the interval between the two ends is 11 bases.